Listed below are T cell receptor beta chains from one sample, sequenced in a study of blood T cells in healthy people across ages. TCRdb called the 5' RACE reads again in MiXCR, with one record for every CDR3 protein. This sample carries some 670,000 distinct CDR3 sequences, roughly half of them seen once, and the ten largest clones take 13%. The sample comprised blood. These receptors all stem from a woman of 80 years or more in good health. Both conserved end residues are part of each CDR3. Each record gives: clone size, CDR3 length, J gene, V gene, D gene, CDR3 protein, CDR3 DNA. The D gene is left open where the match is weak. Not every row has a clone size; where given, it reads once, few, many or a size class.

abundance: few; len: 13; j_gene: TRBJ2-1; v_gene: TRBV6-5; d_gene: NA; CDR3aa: CASSYRVKNEQFF; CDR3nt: TGTGCCAGCAGTTACAGGGTCAAAAATGAGCAGTTCTTC
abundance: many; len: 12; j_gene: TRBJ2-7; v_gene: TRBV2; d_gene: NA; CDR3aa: CASTQALYEQYF; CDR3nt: TGTGCCAGCACTCAAGCCTTATACGAGCAGTACTTC
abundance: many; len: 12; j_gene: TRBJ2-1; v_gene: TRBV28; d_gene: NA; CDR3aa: CASSSRTAEQFF; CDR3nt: TGTGCCAGCAGTTCCCGGACTGCTGAGCAGTTCTTC
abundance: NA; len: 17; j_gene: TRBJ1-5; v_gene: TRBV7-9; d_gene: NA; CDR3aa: CASSLARDTYSNQPQHF; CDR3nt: TGTGCCAGCAGCTTAGCGCGGGACACATATAGCAATCAGCCCCAGCATTTT
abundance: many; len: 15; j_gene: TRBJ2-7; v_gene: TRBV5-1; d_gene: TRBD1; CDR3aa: CASNLRDSPFLEQYF; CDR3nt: TGCGCCAGCAACCTCCGGGACAGTCCATTTTTGGAGCAGTACTTC
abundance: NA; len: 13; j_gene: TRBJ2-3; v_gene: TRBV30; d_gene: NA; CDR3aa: CAHQLLATDTQYF; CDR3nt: TGTGCCCATCAGCTCCTGGCCACAGATACGCAGTATTTT
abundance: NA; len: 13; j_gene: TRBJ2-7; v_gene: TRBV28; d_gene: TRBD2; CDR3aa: CASSSIRGGGQYF; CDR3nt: TGTGCCAGCAGTTCCATTCGGGGGGGAGGGCAGTACTTC
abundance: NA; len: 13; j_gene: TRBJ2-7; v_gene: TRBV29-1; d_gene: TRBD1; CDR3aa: CSVPGQGSNEQYF; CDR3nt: TGCAGCGTTCCGGGACAGGGGTCGAACGAGCAGTACTTC
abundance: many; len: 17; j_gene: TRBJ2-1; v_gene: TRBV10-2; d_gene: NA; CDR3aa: CASSEKAGPSSYNEQFF; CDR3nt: TGCGCCAGCAGTGAGAAAGCGGGCCCTTCCTCCTACAATGAGCAGTTCTTC
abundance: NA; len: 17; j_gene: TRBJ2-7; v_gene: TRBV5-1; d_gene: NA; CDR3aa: CASSLTGGGLPNYEQYF; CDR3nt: TGCGCCAGCAGCTTGACGGGGGGCGGGCTGCCGAACTACGAGCAGTACTTC
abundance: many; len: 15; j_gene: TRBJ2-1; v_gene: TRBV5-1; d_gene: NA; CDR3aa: CASSQPGSSYNEQFF; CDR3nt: TGCGCCAGCAGCCAACCAGGGAGCTCCTACAATGAGCAGTTCTTC
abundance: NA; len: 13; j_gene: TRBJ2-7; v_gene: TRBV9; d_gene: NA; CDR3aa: CASSATASYEQYF; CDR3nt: TGTGCCAGCAGTGCGACGGCTTCCTACGAGCAGTACTTC
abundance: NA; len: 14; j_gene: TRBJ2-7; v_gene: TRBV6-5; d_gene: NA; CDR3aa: CASSYEGPRNEQYF; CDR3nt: TGTGCCAGCAGTTACGAAGGGCCAAGGAACGAGCAGTACTTC
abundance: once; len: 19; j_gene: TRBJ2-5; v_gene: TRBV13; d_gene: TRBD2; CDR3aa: CASSAPGLAGVVLTDEQYF; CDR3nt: TGTGCCAGCAGCGCCCCTGGACTAGCGGGAGTTGTTCTAACAGATGAGCAGTACTTC